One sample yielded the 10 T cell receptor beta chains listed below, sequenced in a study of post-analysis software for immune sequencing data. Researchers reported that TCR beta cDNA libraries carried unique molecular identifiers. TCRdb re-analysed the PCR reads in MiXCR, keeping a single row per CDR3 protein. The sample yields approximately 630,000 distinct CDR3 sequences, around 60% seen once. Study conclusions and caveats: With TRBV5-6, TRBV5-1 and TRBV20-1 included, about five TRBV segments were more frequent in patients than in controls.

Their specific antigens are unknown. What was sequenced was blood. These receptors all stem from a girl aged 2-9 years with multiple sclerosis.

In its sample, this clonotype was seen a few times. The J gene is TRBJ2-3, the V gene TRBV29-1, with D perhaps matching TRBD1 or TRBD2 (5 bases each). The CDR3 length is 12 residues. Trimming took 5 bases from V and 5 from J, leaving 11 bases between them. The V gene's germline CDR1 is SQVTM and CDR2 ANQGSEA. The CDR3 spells CSVWGGGDTQYF. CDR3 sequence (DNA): TGCAGCGTTTGGGGCGGAGGAGATACGCAGTATTTT.

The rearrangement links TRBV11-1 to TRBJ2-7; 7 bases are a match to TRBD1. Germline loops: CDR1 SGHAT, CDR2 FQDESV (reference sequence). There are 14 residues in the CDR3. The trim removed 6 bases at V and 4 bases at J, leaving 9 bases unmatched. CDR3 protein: CASSYDRVGYEQYF. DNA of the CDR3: TGTGCCAGCAGTTACGACAGGGTTGGATACGAGCAGTACTTC.

The CDR3 DNA reads TGCAGCGTGACATTCATGGAGCAGTACTTC. Its translation is CSVTFMEQYF. This chain connects TRBV29-1 to TRBJ2-4; no definite D call. The length of the CDR3 is 10 residues. V was shortened by 6 bases and J by 13 bases, with 13 bases between the two germline ends. From germline, CDR1 is SQVTM and CDR2 ANQGSEA.

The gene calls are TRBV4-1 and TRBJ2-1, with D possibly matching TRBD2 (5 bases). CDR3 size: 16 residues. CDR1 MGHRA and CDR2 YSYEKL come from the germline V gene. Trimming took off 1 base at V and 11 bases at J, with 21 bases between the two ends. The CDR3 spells CASSQVYPSPGDKQFF. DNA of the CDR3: TGCGCCAGCAGCCAAGTGTATCCTAGCCCAGGCGATAAGCAGTTCTTC.

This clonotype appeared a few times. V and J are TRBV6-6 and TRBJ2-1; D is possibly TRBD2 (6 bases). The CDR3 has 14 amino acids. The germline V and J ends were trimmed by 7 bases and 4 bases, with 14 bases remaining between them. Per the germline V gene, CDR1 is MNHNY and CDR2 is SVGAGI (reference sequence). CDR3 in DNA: TGTGCCAGCACGCGTTGGGGGGAGTACAATGAGCAGTTCTTC. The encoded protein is CASTRWGEYNEQFF.

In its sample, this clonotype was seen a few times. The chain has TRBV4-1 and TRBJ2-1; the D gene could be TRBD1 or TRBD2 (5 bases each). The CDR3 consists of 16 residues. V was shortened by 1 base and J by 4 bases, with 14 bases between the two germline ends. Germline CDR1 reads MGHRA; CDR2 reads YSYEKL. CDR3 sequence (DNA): TGCGCCAGCAGCCAAGGGCGGCAGGGAGTATACAATGAGCAGTTCTTC. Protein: CASSQGRQGVYNEQFF.

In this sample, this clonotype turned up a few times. The DNA of the CDR3 is TGTGCCAGCAGTTTAAGGGACACTGAAGCTTTCTTT. Its protein product is CASSLRDTEAFF. V is TRBV12-3 or TRBV12-4 and J is TRBJ1-1; no definite D call. With 2 bases removed from V and 3 bases from J, the gap between germline ends came to 4 bases. The CDR3 is 12 residues long.

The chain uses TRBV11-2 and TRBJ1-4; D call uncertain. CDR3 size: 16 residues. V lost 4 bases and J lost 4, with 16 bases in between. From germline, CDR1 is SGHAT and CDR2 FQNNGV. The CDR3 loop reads CASSSTRGVVNEKLFF. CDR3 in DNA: TGTGCCAGCAGCTCCACACGCGGGGTAGTTAATGAAAAACTGTTTTTT.

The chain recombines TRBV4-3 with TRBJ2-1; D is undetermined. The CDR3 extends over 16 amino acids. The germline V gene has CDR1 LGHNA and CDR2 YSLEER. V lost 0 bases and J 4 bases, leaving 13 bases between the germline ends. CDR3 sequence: CASSQERDMTYNEQFF. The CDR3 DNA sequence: TGCGCCAGCAGCCAAGAAAGGGATATGACATACAATGAGCAGTTCTTC.

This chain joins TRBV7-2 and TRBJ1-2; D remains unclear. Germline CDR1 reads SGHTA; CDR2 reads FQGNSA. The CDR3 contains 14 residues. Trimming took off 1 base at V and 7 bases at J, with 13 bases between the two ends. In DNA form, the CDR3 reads TGTGCCAGCAGCTTAGGTGGTGGTTTCGGTGGCTACACCTTC. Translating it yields CASSLGGGFGGYTF.